This TCR beta chain emerged from a study of T cells in Graves' hyperthyroidism and ophthalmopathy. Amplified regions were TCR beta CDR3 sequences from RNA transcripts. The TCR CDR3 was amplified in a first-round RT-PCR using the HTBI primer set. TCRdb fed the multiplex PCR reads into MiXCR, producing one record per CDR3 protein. The sample consists of 490,000 or so distinct CDR3 sequences, roughly 15% of them appearing once. Comments on this clonotype: Its target is unknown.

Study-level results: The blood repertoire included most of the expanded thyroid clonotypes above 0.001. Ophthalmopathy was predicted by the model a median of 6.5 months ahead of onset.

The sequenced material came from blood. This receptor was taken from a woman aged 25 to 39 with Graves' ophthalmopathy.

DNA of the CDR3: TGCAGTGCTAGAGCTGTTCGGGCTTTCTTT. Amino acid sequence: CSARAVRAFF. V and J are TRBV20-1 and TRBJ1-1; D is unclear. Germline V gives CDR1 DFQATT, CDR2 SNEGSKA (reference sequence). This CDR3 region has 10 residues. The V gene lost 1 base and the J gene lost 11 bases, with 8 bases spanning the gap.